These T cell receptor beta chains were read from a single sample in a study of blood T cell repertoires in COVID-19. TCRdb's table, derived via immunoSEQ multiplex PCR, lists solely in-frame clones and lacks some. This table holds around 80,000 clones, 88% found once. Material for sequencing was peripheral blood. The receptor source for this set is an elderly woman with acute or convalescent COVID-19. The CDR3 runs from the conserved cysteine through the conserved F or W. The order of the fields is CDR3 DNA, CDR3 protein, clone size, J gene, D gene, V gene. A D gene is named only where the DNA matches it firmly. Size is omitted from some rows. Given values are once, few, many or a class for expanded clones.

TGTGCCAGCTCTATCGCGGGGGATGGAAACACCATATATTTT | CASSIAGDGNTIYF | - | TRBJ1-3 | - | TRBV6-5
TGTGCCAGCAGGCCCATTGGCCCCTACGAGCAGTACTTC | CASRPIGPYEQYF | - | TRBJ2-7 | - | TRBV27
TGCGCCAGCAGCCAGGGAGCCCTTAACACTGAAGCTTTCTTT | CASSQGALNTEAFF | - | TRBJ1-1 | - | TRBV4-1
TGCAGCGTTGAAGGGACTAGCGGGGGGCTCACTAGCACAGATACGCAGTATTTT | CSVEGTSGGLTSTDTQYF | - | TRBJ2-3 | TRBD2 | TRBV29-1
TGTGCCAGCTCACGCGGGACAGGGGGGAATTCACCCCTCCACTTT | CASSRGTGGNSPLHF | - | TRBJ1-6 | TRBD1 | TRBV18
TGTGCCAGCAGCCAATCTAGGACTAGCATCGATGAGCAGTTCTTC | CASSQSRTSIDEQFF | - | TRBJ2-1 | TRBD2 | TRBV14
TGTGCCTGGAGTGGAGCCAGCGGGTCCTCCTCGGTTTCACCCCTCCACTTT | CAWSGASGSSSVSPLHF | - | TRBJ1-6 | - | TRBV30
TGTGCCAGCAGCCAATCGGGACAGGGGTTCGACGAGCAGTACTTC | CASSQSGQGFDEQYF | - | TRBJ2-7 | TRBD1 | TRBV27
TGTGCCAGCAGCGCAGGGACAGGGAATCAGCCCCAGCATTTT | CASSAGTGNQPQHF | - | TRBJ1-5 | TRBD1 | TRBV5-6
TGTGCCAGCAGCCCACAGGTTTCGAACACCATATATTTT | CASSPQVSNTIYF | - | TRBJ1-3 | - | TRBV6-5
TGTGCCAGCTCACCCGGGACTAGCGGGAGTAATGAGCAGTTCTTC | CASSPGTSGSNEQFF | - | TRBJ2-1 | TRBD2 | TRBV18
TGTGCCAGCAGCCAGGGATACAGGGGTCAGCCCCAGCATTTT | CASSQGYRGQPQHF | once | TRBJ1-5 | TRBD1 | TRBV3-1/TRBV3-2
TGTGCCACCAGCAGAGGTAGATCCGACTCTGGAAACACCATATATTTT | CATSRGRSDSGNTIYF | - | TRBJ1-3 | - | TRBV15
TGTGCCAGCAGCTTAGCGCGGGGCCTAGCGGGACCATACAATGAGCAGTTCTTC | CASSLARGLAGPYNEQFF | - | TRBJ2-1 | TRBD2 | TRBV7-8
TGTGCCAGCACCACTGGGAGGCAGGGGGCTGAGACCCAGTACTTC | CASTTGRQGAETQYF | - | TRBJ2-5 | TRBD1 | TRBV7-9
TGCGCCAGCTATAACGACAGGACAGGGAGGAATGAGCAGTTCTTC | CASYNDRTGRNEQFF | - | TRBJ2-1 | TRBD1 | TRBV5-1
TGTGCCAGCAGCCGACAGGGGATCGACGGCTACACCTTC | CASSRQGIDGYTF | - | TRBJ1-2 | TRBD1 | TRBV5-8
TGTGCCACCAGCAGAGATCGGCAGGGGTATCAGCCCCAGCATTTT | CATSRDRQGYQPQHF | - | TRBJ1-5 | - | TRBV15
TGTGCCAGTAGTTACAGGGGGCTACGACTCCCTAACTATGGCTACACCTTC | CASSYRGLRLPNYGYTF | - | TRBJ1-2 | TRBD1 | TRBV19
TGCAGCGTTGGCTGGGACCCGGGAGGCACCGGGGAGCTGTTTTTT | CSVGWDPGGTGELFF | - | TRBJ2-2 | TRBD2 | TRBV29-1
TGTGCCAGCAGCTCGGGACACCTGAACACTGAAGCTTTCTTT | CASSSGHLNTEAFF | - | TRBJ1-1 | - | TRBV7-3
TGTGCCAGCAGCCCCGGGACTAGCGGGGGGGTCCACGAGCAGTACTTC | CASSPGTSGGVHEQYF | - | TRBJ2-7 | TRBD2 | TRBV11-2
TGTGCCAGCAGTTACCGCGGGGAGTTTGATGGCTACACCTTC | CASSYRGEFDGYTF | - | TRBJ1-2 | - | TRBV6-5
TGCGCCAGCAGCTTGGTGGCGGGAGCAGCAGACGAGCAGTACTTC | CASSLVAGAADEQYF | once | TRBJ2-7 | TRBD2 | TRBV5-1
TGTGCCAGCATGTCGGGACTAGCGGGGGGACGGGAGACCCAGTACTTC | CASMSGLAGGRETQYF | - | TRBJ2-5 | TRBD2 | TRBV2
TGTGCCAGCAGCCAAACTAGCTACAATGAGCAGTTCTTC | CASSQTSYNEQFF | - | TRBJ2-1 | - | TRBV13
TGTGCCAGCAGCCCGCTGAGCGGGGGAACCTACGAGCAGTACTTC | CASSPLSGGTYEQYF | - | TRBJ2-7 | TRBD2 | TRBV7-2
TGCGCCAGCAGCTGGACAGGGCCCGGGGAGCTGTTTTTT | CASSWTGPGELFF | - | TRBJ2-2 | TRBD1 | TRBV5-1
TGCGCCAGCAGCTTGGCGCCGGGACTAGGCACAGATACGCAGTATTTT | CASSLAPGLGTDTQYF | - | TRBJ2-3 | TRBD2 | TRBV5-1